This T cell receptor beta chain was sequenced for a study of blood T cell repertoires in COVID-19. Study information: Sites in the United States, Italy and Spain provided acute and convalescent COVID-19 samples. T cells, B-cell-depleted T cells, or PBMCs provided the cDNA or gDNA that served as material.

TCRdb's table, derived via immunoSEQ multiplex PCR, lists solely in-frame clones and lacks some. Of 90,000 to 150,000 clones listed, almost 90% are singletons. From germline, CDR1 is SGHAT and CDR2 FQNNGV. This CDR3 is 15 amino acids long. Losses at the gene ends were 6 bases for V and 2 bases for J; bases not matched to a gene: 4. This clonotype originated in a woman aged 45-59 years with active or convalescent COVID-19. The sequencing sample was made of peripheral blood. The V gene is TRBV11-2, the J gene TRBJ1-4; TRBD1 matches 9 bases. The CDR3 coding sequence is TGTGCCAGCAGAACCGGGACAGGGACTAATGAAAAACTGTTTTTT. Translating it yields CASRTGTGTNEKLFF.